Described below is a single T cell receptor (beta chain) sequence and its context. TCRdb reanalyzed the 5' RACE reads, giving one entry per CDR3 protein sequence and no DNA. The sample has 150,000 to 200,000 distinct CDR3 sequences. The sample originates from a study of monozygotic twins with inflammatory bowel disease. This CDR3 spans 13 amino acids. The germline CDR1 and CDR2 sequences are SQVTM and ANQGSEA. V is TRBV29-1 and J is TRBJ2-1; TCRdb outputs TRBD2, but without DNA this stays unchecked. This TCR came from a human donor with ulcerative colitis or Crohn's disease, or a healthy co-twin of an affected twin (not recorded which). Sequences were obtained from blood. The CDR3 here is CSGGTSGSNEQFF.